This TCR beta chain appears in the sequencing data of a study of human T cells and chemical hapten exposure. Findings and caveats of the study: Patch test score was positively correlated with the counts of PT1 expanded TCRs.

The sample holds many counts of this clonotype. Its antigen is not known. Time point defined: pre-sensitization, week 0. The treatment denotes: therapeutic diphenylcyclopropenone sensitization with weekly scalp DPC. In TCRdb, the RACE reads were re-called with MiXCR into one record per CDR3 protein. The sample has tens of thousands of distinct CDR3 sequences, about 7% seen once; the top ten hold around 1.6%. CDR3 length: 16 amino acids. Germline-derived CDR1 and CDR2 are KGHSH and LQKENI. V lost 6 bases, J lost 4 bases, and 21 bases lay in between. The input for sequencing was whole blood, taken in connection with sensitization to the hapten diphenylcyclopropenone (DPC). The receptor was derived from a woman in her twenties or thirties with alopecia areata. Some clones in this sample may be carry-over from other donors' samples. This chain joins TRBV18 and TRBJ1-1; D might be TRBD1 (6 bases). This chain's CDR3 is CASSLTLQGIGTEAFF. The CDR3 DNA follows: TGTGCCAGCTCGCTAACTTTACAGGGTATAGGCACTGAAGCTTTCTTT. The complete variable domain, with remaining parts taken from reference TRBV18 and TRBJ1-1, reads NAGVMQNPRHLVRRRGQEARLRCSPMKGHSHVYWYRQLPEEGLKFMVYLQKENIIDESGMPKERFSAEFPKEGPSILRIQQVVRGDSAAYFCASSLTLQGIGTEAFFGQGTRLTVV.